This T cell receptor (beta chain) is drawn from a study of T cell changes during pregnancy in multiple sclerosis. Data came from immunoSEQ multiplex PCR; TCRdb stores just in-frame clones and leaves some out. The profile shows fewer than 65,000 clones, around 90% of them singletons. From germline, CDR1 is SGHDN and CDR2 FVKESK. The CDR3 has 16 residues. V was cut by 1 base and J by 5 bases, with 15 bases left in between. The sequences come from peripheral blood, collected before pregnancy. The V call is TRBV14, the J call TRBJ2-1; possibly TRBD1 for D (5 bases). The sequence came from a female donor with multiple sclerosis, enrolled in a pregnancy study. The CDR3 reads CASSQARQSLHNEQFF. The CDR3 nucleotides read TGTGCCAGCAGCCAAGCAAGACAGAGTCTTCACAATGAGCAGTTCTTC.